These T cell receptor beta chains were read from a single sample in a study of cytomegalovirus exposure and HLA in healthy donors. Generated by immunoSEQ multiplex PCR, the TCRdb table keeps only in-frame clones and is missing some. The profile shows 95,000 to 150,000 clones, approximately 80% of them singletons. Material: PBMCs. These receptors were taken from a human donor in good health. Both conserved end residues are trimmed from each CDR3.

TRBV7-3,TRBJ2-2,ASSSTVGELF
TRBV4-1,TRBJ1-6,ASSQEGSDRSSYNSPLH
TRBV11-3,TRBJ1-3,ASSQRTDSGNTIY
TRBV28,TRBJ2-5,ASSPDGLAGWETQY
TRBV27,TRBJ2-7,ASALGLAATYEQY
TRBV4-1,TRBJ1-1,ASSHPPGQVLSTEAF
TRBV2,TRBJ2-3,ASSEGITSGRTDTQY
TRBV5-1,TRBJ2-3,ASSLAPRSSGRAGADTQY
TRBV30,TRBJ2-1,AWALLVNEQF
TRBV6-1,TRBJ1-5,ASSVYLQGGQPQH
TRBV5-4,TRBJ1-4,ASSPKDSANEKLF
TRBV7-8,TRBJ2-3,ASSLRGRSTDTQY
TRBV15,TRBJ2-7,ATSREAGTGTYEQY
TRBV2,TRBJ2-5,ARAATGDLETQY
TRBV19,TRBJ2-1,ASSRLAGDSYNEQF
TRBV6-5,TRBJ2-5,ASSYSRGGGKETQY
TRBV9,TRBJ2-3,ASSAFGGRALDTQY
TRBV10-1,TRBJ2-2,ASLDRNPSGELF
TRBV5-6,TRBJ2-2,ASSLTSRGTGELF
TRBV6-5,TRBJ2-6,ASSVDSSGANVLT
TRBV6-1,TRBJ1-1,ASSEGRGWSLNTEAF
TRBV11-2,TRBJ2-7,ASTRQGPYEQY
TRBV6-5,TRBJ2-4,ASTTGLAKNIQY
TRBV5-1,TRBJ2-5,ASSLASGSQETQY
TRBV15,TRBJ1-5,ATSRDGQGGQPQH
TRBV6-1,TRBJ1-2,ASSEGSGLSNYGYT